The T cell receptor beta chain under discussion was sequenced for a study of blood T cell repertoires in COVID-19. Across the study: Italy, Spain and the United States were the sources of the convalescent and acute COVID-19 samples.

The CDR3 loop spans 15 amino acids. Some clones are missing from TCRdb's copy, which holds only in-frame ones; the method was immunoSEQ multiplex PCR. The table lists almost 55,000 clones, less than 90% of them singletons. The sequenced sample consisted of peripheral blood. This chain uses TRBV7-5 with TRBJ2-4; TRBD2, the table's D call, was not compared with the DNA. TRBV7-5 is a pseudogene locus. This clonotype was obtained from a human donor in a cohort sampled during active COVID-19. CDR3: CARSLRHQPGNIQYF. CDR3 in DNA: TGTGCCAGAAGCTTACGTCACCAGCCGGGGAACATTCAGTACTTC.